This T cell receptor beta chain appears in the sequencing data of a study of spatial heterogeneity in lung cancer. About the research overall: Consistently, beta-chain sequences turned up in larger numbers than alpha-chain sequences did.

Via MiXCR, TCRdb re-called the 5' RACE reads, giving one row per CDR3 protein. The sample consists of some 10,000 distinct CDR3 sequences, around 10% of them appearing once. Time point reported: blood at routine non-recurrence follow-up after resection. The CDR3 spans 14 residues. The V gene lost 3 bases and the J gene lost 4 bases, with 10 bases spanning the gap. Per germline, CDR1 SGHRS and CDR2 YFSETQ. Many counts were recorded for this clonotype. This clonotype originated in a female donor with early-stage non-small cell lung cancer. Sequencing used PBMCs, obtained at follow-up. The chain combines TRBV5-1 with TRBJ2-2; weak D call: TRBD1 (5 bases). The CDR3, as DNA: TGCGCCAGCAGCTCCCTCCAGGGCACCGGGGAGCTGTTTTTT. This encodes CASSSLQGTGELFF. The full variable domain, completed using reference TRBV5-1 and TRBJ2-2, is KAGVTQTPRYLIKTRGQQVTLSCSPISGHRSVSWYQQTPGQGLQFLFEYFSETQRNKGNFPGRFSGRQFSNSRSEMNVSTLELGDSALYLCASSSLQGTGELFFGEGSRLTVL.